One sample yielded the 27 T cell receptor beta chains listed below, sequenced in a study of T cell responses to AZD1222 COVID-19 vaccine. TCRdb's copy holds only in-frame clones and misses some; the assay was immunoSEQ multiplex PCR. The sample includes about 130,000 clones, approximately 91% of them seen just once. Source: peripheral blood, taken 28 days after the second AZD1222 dose. The source is an adult who received the AZD1222 COVID-19 vaccine.

The chain employs TRBV13 and TRBJ2-5; 8 nucleotides agree with TRBD2. Trimming cost V 5 bases and J 0 bases; bases outside gene matches: 2. The CDR3 loop spans 14 amino acids. Germline V lookup: CDR1 PRHDT, CDR2 FYEKMQ (reference sequence). CDR3 residues: CASSPGLDQETQYF. The CDR3 DNA reads as TGTGCCAGCAGCCCGGGACTAGACCAAGAGACCCAGTACTTC.

A note on this clone: This sample includes further DNA sequences coding for the same CDR3. The CDR3 sequence is CASSLGNSPLHF. DNA of the CDR3: TGTGCCAGCAGCTTAGGAAATTCACCCCTCCACTTT. The chain joins TRBV7-9 to TRBJ1-6; D is uncertain. CDR1 is SEHNR, CDR2 FQNEAQ, per germline (reference sequence). The CDR3 runs 12 residues. The V end was cut by 1 base, the J end by 7 bases, with 2 bases between.

Comment on this clone: The identical CDR3 is also encoded by other nucleotide sequences in the sample. The rearrangement links TRBV18 to TRBJ2-3; possible D gene TRBD2, 5 bases. In germline, CDR1 is KGHSH, CDR2 LQKENI. V shed 3 bases and J shed 6 bases, with 7 bases lying between them. The CDR3 sequence is 12 residues long. CDR3 in amino acids: CASSPSGDTQYF. The CDR3 nucleotides read TGTGCCAGCTCACCTTCGGGGGATACGCAGTATTTT.

This CDR3 reads CASSLSQGRSEKLFF. Here the CDR3 DNA reads TGTGCCAGCAGTTTATCACAGGGGAGGAGTGAAAAACTGTTTTTT. The rearrangement joins TRBV28 to TRBJ1-4; 7 bases line up with TRBD1. V dropped 1 base and J dropped 7; count of bases not matched to a gene: 6. The CDR3 loop spans 15 amino acids. Germline values: CDR1 MDHEN, CDR2 SYDVKM.

This chain uses TRBV7-8 with TRBJ1-3; D is undetermined. Germline CDR1 reads SGHVS; CDR2 reads FQNEAQ. This CDR3 has 15 amino acids. Trimming pared 5 bases from V and 2 bases from J, leaving 13 bases between. CDR3 protein: CASSPSRSAGNTIYF. The DNA for the CDR3 is TGTGCCAGCAGCCCATCCCGCAGTGCTGGAAACACCATATATTTT.

The CDR3 loop reads CASSPLDGGTEAFF. Here the CDR3 DNA reads TGTGCCAGCAGCCCGCTGGATGGCGGCACTGAAGCTTTCTTT. The chain recombines TRBV6-5 with TRBJ1-1; D not certain. The CDR3 is made up of 14 amino acids. CDR1 and CDR2 (germline): MNHEY, SVGAGI. Trimming took 6 bases from V and 4 from J, leaving 15 bases between them.

CDR3 amino acids: CASSVAEYNSPLHF. The DNA of the CDR3 is TGTGCCAGCAGCGTAGCAGAGTATAATTCACCCCTCCACTTT. The chain is built from TRBV9 and TRBJ1-6; D is undetermined. V lost 0 bases and J 4 bases, leaving 5 bases between the germline ends. The CDR3 runs 14 residues. From germline, CDR1 is SGDLS and CDR2 YYNGEE.

This clone has only a few counts. The genes are TRBV7-3 and TRBJ1-6; D is undetermined. The ends were cut back, 1 base at V and 10 bases at J, with 14 bases in the middle. Germline V gene sequence: CDR1 SGHTA, CDR2 FQGTGA. The CDR3 totals 15 residues. The CDR3 region has the DNA TGTGCCAGCAGCTTAAATCCGGCCGGCTACTCACCCCTCCACTTT. Its translation: CASSLNPAGYSPLHF. The full variable domain, rest sourced from reference TRBV7-3 and TRBJ1-6, is GAGVSQTPSNKVTEKGKYVELRCDPISGHTALYWYRQSLGQGPEFLIYFQGTGAADDSGLPNDRFFAVRPEGSVSTLKIQRTERGDSAVYLCASSLNPAGYSPLHFGNGTRLTVT.

The table lists this clone with a count of one. The chain uses TRBV24-1 and TRBJ1-1; tentatively, D is TRBD1 (6 bases). Trimming cost V 5 bases and J 3 bases, with 21 bases left between them. The CDR3 contains 17 residues. Germline-derived CDR1 and CDR2 are KGHDR and SFDVKD. CDR3 region: CATSGSRSGDVDTEAFF. The CDR3 DNA follows: TGTGCCACCAGTGGGAGTAGGTCAGGGGATGTGGACACTGAAGCTTTCTTT.

This sequence joins TRBV10-3 and TRBJ1-2; possibly TRBD1 for D (6 bases). The CDR3 has 15 amino acids. Between the trimmed V and J ends, which lost 0 bases and 5 bases, there was a span of 13 bases. CDR1 is ENHRY and CDR2 is SYGVKD in the germline V gene. This CDR3 reads CAISESTPTGYGYTF. In nucleotides, the CDR3 is TGTGCCATCAGTGAGTCGACTCCAACAGGGTATGGCTACACCTTC.

This clone was counted a single time. This rearrangement joins TRBV19 to TRBJ2-5; TRBD1 matches at 8 bases. CDR1 is LNHDA, CDR2 SQIVND, per germline (reference sequence). With 4 bases clipped from V and 1 base from J, the junction kept 5 bases outside the gene matches. The CDR3 length is 15 residues. The chain's CDR3 is CASSTYDRGQETQYF. In DNA, the CDR3 is TGTGCCAGTAGTACCTACGACAGGGGCCAAGAGACCCAGTACTTC.

The chain has TRBV29-1 and TRBJ2-3; TRBD1 aligns across 7 bases. CDR1 SQVTM and CDR2 ANQGSEA come from the germline V gene. The J segment lost 1 base and the V segment lost 3 bases, leaving 10 bases of the junction unmatched. The CDR3 covers 16 residues. DNA of the CDR3: TGCAGCGTTGATGATAGGGGGCCCCTACGCACAGATACGCAGTATTTT. Translated: CSVDDRGPLRTDTQYF.

The V and J genes are TRBV19 and TRBJ2-1; TRBD1 matches 8 bases. This CDR3 is built from 16 residues. Germline-derived CDR1 and CDR2 are LNHDA and SQIVND (reference sequence). J was trimmed by 4 bases and V by 5 bases; bases with no gene match: 10. CDR3 in amino acids: CASSSPIRTGYNEQFF. CDR3 bases: TGTGCCAGTAGTTCCCCTATAAGGACAGGGTACAATGAGCAGTTCTTC.

CDR3 region: CASSQDHLAGGRRIGELFF. The CDR3 coding sequence is TGCGCCAGCAGCCAAGATCACCTAGCGGGAGGGCGTCGCATCGGGGAGCTGTTTTTT. V gene TRBV4-1 combines with J gene TRBJ2-2, with 12 nucleotides matching TRBD2. The ends lost 0 bases at V and 7 bases at J; junction bases unmatched: 12. Germline loops: CDR1 MGHRA, CDR2 YSYEKL. The CDR3 loop spans 19 amino acids.

This chain uses TRBV24-1 with TRBJ1-1; 8 nucleotides match TRBD1. The CDR3 spans 15 residues. Germline V gene lookup returns CDR1 KGHDR and CDR2 SFDVKD. The V gene end was trimmed by 6 bases and the J gene end by 1 base; junction bases not matched to a gene: 6. The CDR3 nucleotides are TGTGCCACCAGTCTAGGGACAGGTAAGAACACTGAAGCTTTCTTT. Its translation: CATSLGTGKNTEAFF.

The chain employs TRBV5-1 and TRBJ2-7; D is possibly TRBD1 (6 bases). The V end lost 0 bases, the J end lost 3 bases, and 13 bases lay between the germline ends. There are 15 residues in the CDR3. CDR1 is SGHRS and CDR2 is YFSETQ in the germline V gene. CDR3 DNA sequence: TGCGCCAGCAGCTTGGGACCGGGACACCTCTACGAGCAGTACTTC. This sequence encodes CASSLGPGHLYEQYF.

The sample holds a few counts of this clone. The chain joins TRBV9 to TRBJ2-7; 11 bases fit TRBD1. This CDR3 spans 16 amino acids. Germline assignment: CDR1 SGDLS and CDR2 YYNGEE. The trim removed 0 bases at V and 7 bases at J, leaving 9 bases unmatched. In DNA, the CDR3 is TGTGCCAGCAGCGTAGCTGCCGGACAGGGGGCTAGGGAGCAGTACTTC. Protein: CASSVAAGQGAREQYF. Using reference TRBV9 and TRBJ2-7 for the parts outside the CDR3, the full variable domain is DSGVTQTPKHLITATGQRVTLRCSPRSGDLSVYWYQQSLDQGLQFLIQYYNGEERAKGNILERFSAQQFPDLHSELNLSSLELGDSALYFCASSVAAGQGAREQYFGPGTRLTVT.

The table lists this clone with a count of one. The limits of the CDR3 on the DNA are not certain, so only TCRdb's listed CDR3 is given. The V and J genes are TRBV5-1 and TRBJ2-5; whether TRBD2, the table's D call, matches the DNA was not checked. The CDR3 region is 19 residues in length, termini included. Germline V gene lookup returns CDR1 SGHRS and CDR2 YFSETQ. CDR3 region: CASSSGTSGFGSGQETQYF.

This clone was picked up one time. The chain is built from TRBV7-8 and TRBJ1-2; a weak D match, TRBD1 (5 bases). The CDR3 has 15 amino acids. From germline, CDR1 is SGHVS and CDR2 FQNEAQ. Deletions cut 1 base from V and 4 bases from J, with 13 bases between. The CDR3 region is CASSLVQDFGYGYTF. As DNA, the CDR3 is TGTGCCAGCAGCTTAGTACAGGACTTTGGCTATGGCTACACCTTC.

V usage is TRBV20-1 and J usage is TRBJ1-5; D unresolved. The CDR3 loop spans 11 amino acids. CDR1 and CDR2 (germline): DFQATT, SNEGSKA (reference sequence). Trimming left V 3 bases short and J 5 bases short, with 5 bases between. DNA of the CDR3: TGCAGTGCTAGTGACGATCAGCCCCAGCATTTT. Its protein product is CSASDDQPQHF.

This chain joins TRBV12-3 or TRBV12-4 and TRBJ1-1; D gene uncertain. The CDR3 totals 12 residues. Trimming took off 6 bases at V and 3 bases at J, with 8 bases between the two ends. DNA for the CDR3: TGTGCCAGCAGCAGGACGGACACTGAAGCTTTCTTT. Translation gives CASSRTDTEAFF.

J is TRBJ1-5 and V is TRBV30; the D is unclear. The V and J ends lost 5 bases and 3 bases respectively, with 11 bases between them. The CDR3 runs 13 residues. Germline CDR1 is GTSNPN and CDR2 is SVGIG (reference sequence). CDR3 coding DNA: TGTGCCTGGTGTACGGCACCCAATCAGCCCCAGCATTTT. Protein product: CAWCTAPNQPQHF.

This clone appeared once. The V and J genes are TRBV5-6 and TRBJ1-4; 7 nucleotides agree with TRBD1. The CDR3 is 15 residues long. The V and J ends lost 2 bases and 4 bases, in that order; junction bases with no gene match: 5. The germline CDR1 and CDR2 sequences are SGHDT and YYEEEE. The CDR3 here is CASSFLTGSNEKLFF. The CDR3 coding sequence is TGTGCCAGCAGCTTCCTGACAGGGAGTAATGAAAAACTGTTTTTT.

The rearrangement joins TRBV5-1 to TRBJ2-5, with D perhaps assigned TRBD1 or TRBD2 (5 bases each). This CDR3 is 16 amino acids long. Germline CDR1 reads SGHRS; CDR2 reads YFSETQ. V was cut by 0 bases and J by 1 base, with 13 bases left in between. The CDR3 loop is CASSLGVTGTQETQYF. The CDR3, as DNA: TGCGCCAGCAGCTTGGGGGTCACGGGGACCCAAGAGACCCAGTACTTC.

This chain uses TRBV11-2 with TRBJ2-7, with 8 positions matching TRBD1. The CDR3 has 17 residues. Germline trimming cut 5 bases from V and 6 bases from J; bases unmatched to any gene: 18. Germline V lookup: CDR1 SGHAT, CDR2 FQNNGV. DNA for the CDR3: TGTGCCAGCAGCCCCCTCCCCGGACAGGGCCTCGCTGGCGAGCAGTACTTC. Translated, it gives CASSPLPGQGLAGEQYF.

The rearrangement uses TRBV2 and TRBJ2-1; 10 bases are shared with TRBD2. This CDR3 region has 14 residues. Germline V gene lookup returns CDR1 SNHLY and CDR2 FYNNEI. The V gene end was trimmed by 3 bases and the J gene end by 7 bases; junction bases not matched to a gene: 3. The CDR3: CASSDGTSANEQFF. The CDR3 region has the DNA TGTGCCAGCAGTGATGGGACTAGCGCTAATGAGCAGTTCTTC.

The chain has TRBV9 and TRBJ1-1, with 10 bases matching TRBD1. This CDR3 contains 16 residues. CDR1 and CDR2 from the germline V gene are SGDLS and YYNGEE. Trimming cost V 4 bases and J 2 bases; bases outside gene matches: 8. In nucleotides, the CDR3 is TGTGCCAGCAGCAAATCGGACAGGGGGGGAAACACTGAAGCTTTCTTT. This gives the protein CASSKSDRGGNTEAFF.